The 20 T cell receptor beta chains below come from one sample, sequenced in a study of T-cell memory formation after mild COVID-19. Each CDR3 protein is one row after TCRdb ran MiXCR on the 5' RACE reads. This sample has about 390,000 distinct CDR3 sequences, with over 20% found just once. Sequenced input: PBMCs or a T cell subset sorted from them (not recorded which). The receptors originated from an adult woman who had mild COVID-19 (a few samples of this study predate the infection). Cell type and time point are not known.

This chain connects TRBV7-6 to TRBJ2-5; D unresolved. Trimming left V 3 bases short and J 5 bases short, with 10 bases between. CDR1 and CDR2 (germline): SGHVS, FNYEAQ. The CDR3 length is 13 residues. CDR3 nucleotide sequence: TGTGCCAGCAGCTTTGGTGGAGTCGAGACCCAGTACTTC. This codes for CASSFGGVETQYF.

The chain uses TRBV19 and TRBJ1-2, with a possible D match to TRBD1 (5 bases). Germline V gene sequence: CDR1 LNHDA, CDR2 SQIVND (reference sequence). Trimming pared 6 bases from V and 6 bases from J, leaving 20 bases between. This CDR3 comprises 15 residues. CDR3 sequence reads: CASSTGTPGMDGYTF. As DNA, the CDR3 is TGTGCCAGTAGCACTGGGACCCCTGGAATGGATGGCTACACCTTC.

This clonotype occurred many times. V is TRBV5-1 and J is TRBJ2-1; unclear D gene. This CDR3 spans 13 amino acids. Germline values: CDR1 SGHRS, CDR2 YFSETQ. V lost 1 base to trimming and J lost 2 bases, with 4 bases between them. CDR3 in amino acids: CASSLPTYNEQFF. The DNA for the CDR3 is TGCGCCAGCAGCTTGCCAACCTACAATGAGCAGTTCTTC.

The chain employs TRBV5-1 and TRBJ1-1; D perhaps matches TRBD1 (5 bases). The V end lost 5 bases, the J end lost 5 bases, and 19 bases lay between the germline ends. The V gene's germline CDR1 is SGHRS and CDR2 YFSETQ. The CDR3 loop spans 15 amino acids. CDR3 region: CASRWDGRGLTEAFF. The CDR3 bases are TGCGCCAGCAGGTGGGACGGCCGGGGGTTGACTGAAGCTTTCTTT.

This clonotype was seen more than once but under ten times. The V and J genes are TRBV7-9 and TRBJ2-7, with TRBD2 as a possible D gene (6 bases). Germline lookup yields CDR1 SEHNR and CDR2 FQNEAQ (reference sequence). The CDR3 extends over 13 amino acids. V was shortened by 2 bases and J by 7 bases, with 12 bases between the two germline ends. The CDR3 here is CASSLKLAGEQYF. As DNA, the CDR3 is TGTGCCAGCAGCTTAAAACTAGCAGGGGAGCAGTACTTC.

This clonotype was seen a handful of times. The chain carries TRBV29-1 and TRBJ2-3; D unresolved. This CDR3 comprises 14 residues. Trimming cost V 3 bases and J 7 bases, with 17 bases left between them. Germline V gives CDR1 SQVTM, CDR2 ANQGSEA. The CDR3 DNA reads as TGCAGCGTTGAGAACCGAGTAGCTGGGCATACGCAGTATTTT. This translates into CSVENRVAGHTQYF.

V is TRBV2 and J is TRBJ2-5; D is possibly TRBD1 or TRBD2 (5 bases each). From germline, CDR1 is SNHLY and CDR2 FYNNEI. The CDR3 is made up of 13 amino acids. V dropped 7 bases and J dropped 5 bases, with 14 bases sitting between them. CDR3 sequence reads: CASTGRGYETQYF. The CDR3 DNA reads as TGTGCCAGCACAGGGCGAGGGTATGAGACCCAGTACTTC.

The table lists this clonotype with a few counts. V gene TRBV7-9 combines with J gene TRBJ1-5; no firm D call. The germline V and J ends were trimmed by 1 base and 7 bases, with 14 bases remaining between them. The CDR3 covers 15 residues. The germline gives CDR1 SEHNR, CDR2 FQNEAQ (reference sequence). CDR3 amino acids: CASSLGASLNQPQHF. The DNA of the CDR3 is TGTGCCAGCAGCTTAGGAGCGTCTCTGAACCAGCCCCAGCATTTT.

The chain carries TRBV7-2 and TRBJ2-2; TRBD1 matches 8 bases. Germline V gene lookup returns CDR1 SGHTA and CDR2 FQGNSA. V shed 5 bases, J shed 3 bases, and the junction held 8 bases outside the gene matches. The CDR3 extends over 16 amino acids. The CDR3 region has the DNA TGTGCCAGCAGCCGCTCGGGACAGGTGTACACCGGGGAGCTGTTTTTT. Translated, it gives CASSRSGQVYTGELFF.

The chain couples TRBV6-5 to TRBJ1-5; 7 nucleotides line up with TRBD1. Germline assignment: CDR1 MNHEY and CDR2 SVGAGI. The CDR3 runs to 15 residues. With 5 bases clipped from V and 6 bases from J, the junction kept 10 bases outside the gene matches. The CDR3 loop reads CASSRDSTGIQPQHF. In DNA form, the CDR3 reads TGTGCCAGCAGTAGAGACTCGACAGGGATTCAGCCCCAGCATTTT.

This clonotype was seen more than once but under ten times. This rearrangement joins TRBV5-5 to TRBJ1-6, with 7 bases aligning to TRBD1. The CDR3 totals 15 residues. J lost 7 bases, V lost 7 bases, and 11 bases had no gene match. Germline V gene data show CDR1 as SGHKS and CDR2 as YYEKEE (reference sequence). For the CDR3, the DNA is TGTGCCAGCGGAAAATGGGCAGGGGGGAATTCACCCCTCCACTTT. Its protein is CASGKWAGGNSPLHF.

The rearrangement links TRBV2 to TRBJ2-1, with TRBD2 matching over 11 bases. V shed 6 bases, J shed 13 bases, and the junction held 8 bases outside the gene matches. This CDR3 has 13 residues. Germline CDR1 is SNHLY and CDR2 is FYNNEI. CDR3: CASSLSGRDSQFF. The CDR3 DNA reads TGTGCCAGCAGCCTTAGCGGGAGGGATTCCCAGTTCTTC.

This clonotype was observed a handful of times. The chain recombines TRBV27 with TRBJ2-3, with 13 bases lining up with TRBD2. Germline loops: CDR1 MNHEY, CDR2 SMNVEV (reference sequence). The CDR3 contains 16 residues. The V segment lost 6 bases and the J segment 4 bases; nucleotides outside the gene matches: 7. CDR3 DNA: TGTGCCAGCAGCACACGGACTAGCGGGGGTGCAGATACGCAGTATTTT. The encoded protein is CASSTRTSGGADTQYF.

This clonotype was counted only a few times. The V gene is TRBV3-1, the J gene TRBJ1-1; no clear D gene. Deletions cut 5 bases from V and 5 bases from J, with 15 bases between. CDR3 length: 14 residues. Germline V gene lookup returns CDR1 LGHDT and CDR2 YNNKEL (reference sequence). CDR3 loop: CASSKGELRTEAFF. DNA for the CDR3: TGTGCCAGCAGCAAGGGCGAGTTGAGGACTGAAGCTTTCTTT.

The sample holds a few counts of this clonotype. V and J are TRBV20-1 and TRBJ2-1; TRBD1 aligns across 9 bases. The germline gives CDR1 DFQATT, CDR2 SNEGSKA (reference sequence). V dropped 6 bases and J dropped 2; count of bases not matched to a gene: 8. CDR3 size: 15 residues. CDR3 in DNA: TGCAGTGCGCGACGGACAGGGGACCCCTACAATGAGCAGTTCTTC. Its protein product is CSARRTGDPYNEQFF.

This clonotype was picked up a small number of times. The junction departs from the called germline gene at one end, perhaps through a read error. DNA for the CDR3: TGTGCCAGCAGCGTCGAGGTTTTCTCCCACGAGCAGTACTTC. Translated, it gives CASSVEVFSHEQYF. V and J are TRBV7-9 and TRBJ2-7, with D hard to call. The germline gives CDR1 SEHNR, CDR2 FQNEAQ (reference sequence). CDR3 size: 14 residues.

This clonotype showed up just a few times. The chain recombines TRBV7-9 with TRBJ2-3; perhaps TRBD2 as D (5 bases). Trimming took off 3 bases at V and 4 bases at J, with 11 bases between the two ends. Looked up from germline, CDR1 is SEHNR and CDR2 is FQNEAQ (reference sequence). The CDR3 covers 14 residues. In nucleotides, the CDR3 is TGTGCCAGCAGCTTGGGAGCCGGGGCAGATACGCAGTATTTT. Translated, it gives CASSLGAGADTQYF.

This clonotype was counted between two and nine times. The V and J genes are TRBV9 and TRBJ2-3, with 11 bases identical to TRBD2. J lost 2 bases, V lost 3 bases, and 11 bases had no gene match. The CDR3 is 18 residues long. Per the germline V gene, CDR1 is SGDLS and CDR2 is YYNGEE. The CDR3 nucleotides are TGTGCCAGCAGCGACTCCCGAACTAGCGGGGGTTCCACAGATACGCAGTATTTT. This sequence encodes CASSDSRTSGGSTDTQYF.

This CDR3 reads CATSRRTSKETQYF. In DNA, the CDR3 is TGTGCCACCAGCAGGAGGACTAGCAAAGAGACCCAGTACTTC. This chain connects TRBV15 to TRBJ2-5, with 8 bases that match TRBD2. CDR1 is LNHNV, CDR2 YYDKDF, per germline (reference sequence). This CDR3 comprises 14 residues. With V trimmed by 3 bases and J by 3 bases, 3 bases remained unmatched.

In this sample, this clonotype turned up a few times. The rearrangement joins TRBV18 to TRBJ2-2; TRBD2 matches at 8 bases. Germline loops: CDR1 KGHSH, CDR2 LQKENI. This CDR3 has 16 residues. The V gene end was trimmed by 1 base and the J gene end by 5 bases; junction bases not matched to a gene: 6. CDR3: CASSPLSGGSTGELFF. The CDR3 DNA reads TGTGCCAGCTCACCACTCAGCGGGGGATCGACCGGGGAGCTGTTTTTT.